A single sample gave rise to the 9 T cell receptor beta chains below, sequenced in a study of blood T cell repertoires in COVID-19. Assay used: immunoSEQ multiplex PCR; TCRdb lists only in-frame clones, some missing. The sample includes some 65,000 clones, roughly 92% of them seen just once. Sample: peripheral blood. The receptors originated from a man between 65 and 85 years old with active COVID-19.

The CDR3 DNA sequence: TGCGCCAGCAGCTATGCCCCCGGGGGATACAATGAGCAGTTCTTC. The encoded protein is CASSYAPGGYNEQFF. The gene calls are TRBV5-1 and TRBJ2-1, with D tentatively TRBD2 (6 bases). The CDR3 runs 15 residues. Trimming took 3 bases from V and 4 from J, leaving 14 bases between them. Germline V gene sequence: CDR1 SGHRS, CDR2 YFSETQ. Looking up the rest from reference TRBV5-1 and TRBJ2-1 gives the full variable domain: KAGVTQTPRYLIKTRGQQVTLSCSPISGHRSVSWYQQTPGQGLQFLFEYFSETQRNKGNFPGRFSGRQFSNSRSEMNVSTLELGDSALYLCASSYAPGGYNEQFFGPGTRLTVL.

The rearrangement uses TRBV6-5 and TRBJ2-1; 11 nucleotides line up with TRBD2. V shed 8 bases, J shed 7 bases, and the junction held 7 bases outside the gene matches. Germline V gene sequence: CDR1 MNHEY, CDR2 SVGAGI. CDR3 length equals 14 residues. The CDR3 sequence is CASSRTSGRNEQFF. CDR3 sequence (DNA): TGTGCCAGCTCAAGGACTAGCGGGCGGAATGAGCAGTTCTTC.

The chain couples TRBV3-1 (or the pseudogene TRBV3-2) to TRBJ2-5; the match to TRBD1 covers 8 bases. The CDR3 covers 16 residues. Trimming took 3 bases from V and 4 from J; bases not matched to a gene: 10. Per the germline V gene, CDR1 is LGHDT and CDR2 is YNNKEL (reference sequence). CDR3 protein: CASSHPRTGPSETQYF. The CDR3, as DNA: TGTGCCAGCAGCCATCCCAGGACAGGGCCGTCAGAGACCCAGTACTTC.

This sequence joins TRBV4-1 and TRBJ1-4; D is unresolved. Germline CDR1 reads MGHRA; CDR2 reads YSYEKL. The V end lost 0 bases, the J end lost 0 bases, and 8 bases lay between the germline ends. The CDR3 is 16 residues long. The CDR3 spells CASSQEAAATNEKLFF. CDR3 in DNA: TGCGCCAGCAGCCAAGAGGCGGCGGCAACTAATGAAAAACTGTTTTTT.

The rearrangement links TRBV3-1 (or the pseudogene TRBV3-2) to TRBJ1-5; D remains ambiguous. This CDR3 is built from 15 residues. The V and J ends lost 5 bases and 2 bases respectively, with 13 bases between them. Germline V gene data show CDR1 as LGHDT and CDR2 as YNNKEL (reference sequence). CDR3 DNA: TGTGCCAGCAGCTTCGGGGTTGGTGGCAATCAGCCCCAGCATTTT. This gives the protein CASSFGVGGNQPQHF.

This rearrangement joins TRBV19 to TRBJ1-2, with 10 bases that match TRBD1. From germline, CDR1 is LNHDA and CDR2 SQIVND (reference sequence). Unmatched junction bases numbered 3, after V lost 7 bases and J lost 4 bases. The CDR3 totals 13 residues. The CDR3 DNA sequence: TGTGCCAGTAAAGACAGGGGGCCCTATGGCTACACCTTC. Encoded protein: CASKDRGPYGYTF. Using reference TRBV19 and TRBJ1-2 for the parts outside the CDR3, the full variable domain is DGGITQSPKYLFRKEGQNVTLSCEQNLNHDAMYWYRQDPGQGLRLIYYSQIVNDFQKGDIAEGYSVSREKKESFPLTVTSAQKNPTAFYLCASKDRGPYGYTFGSGTRLTVV.

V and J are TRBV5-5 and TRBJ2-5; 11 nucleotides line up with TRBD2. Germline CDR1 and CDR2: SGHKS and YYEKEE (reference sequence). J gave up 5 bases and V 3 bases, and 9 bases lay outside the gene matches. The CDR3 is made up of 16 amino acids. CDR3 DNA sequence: TGTGCCAGCAGCTCAAGTAGCGGGGGGGCCTTCGAGACCCAGTACTTC. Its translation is CASSSSSGGAFETQYF.

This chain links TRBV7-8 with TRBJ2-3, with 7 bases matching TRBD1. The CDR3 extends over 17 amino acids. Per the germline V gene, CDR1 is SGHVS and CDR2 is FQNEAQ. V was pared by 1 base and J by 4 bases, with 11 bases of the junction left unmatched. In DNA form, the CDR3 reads TGTGCCAGCAGCTTAGTAGGTGGCAGGGGGTGGGCAGATACGCAGTATTTT. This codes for CASSLVGGRGWADTQYF.

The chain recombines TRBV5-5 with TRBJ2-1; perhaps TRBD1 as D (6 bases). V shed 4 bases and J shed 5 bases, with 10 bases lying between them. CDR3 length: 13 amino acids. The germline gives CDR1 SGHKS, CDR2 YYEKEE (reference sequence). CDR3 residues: CASSPDSHNEQFF. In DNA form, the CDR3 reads TGTGCCAGCAGCCCGGACAGCCACAATGAGCAGTTCTTC.